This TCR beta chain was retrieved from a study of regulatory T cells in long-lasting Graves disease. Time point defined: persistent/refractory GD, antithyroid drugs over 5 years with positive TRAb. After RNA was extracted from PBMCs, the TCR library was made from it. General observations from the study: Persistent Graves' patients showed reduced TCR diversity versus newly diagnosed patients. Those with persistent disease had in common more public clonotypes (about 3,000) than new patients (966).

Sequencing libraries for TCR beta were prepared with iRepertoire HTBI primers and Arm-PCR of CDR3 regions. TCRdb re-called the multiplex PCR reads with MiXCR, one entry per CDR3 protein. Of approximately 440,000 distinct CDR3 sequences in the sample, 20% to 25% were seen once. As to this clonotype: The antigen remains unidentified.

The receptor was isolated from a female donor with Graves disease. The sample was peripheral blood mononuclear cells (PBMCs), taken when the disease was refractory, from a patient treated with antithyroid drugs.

CDR3 protein: CASSLEQLHRGQPEKLFF. The CDR3 nucleotides are TGCGCCAGCAGCTTGGAACAACTACACAGGGGTCAGCCCGAAAAACTGTTTTTT. The chain links TRBV5-1 to TRBJ1-4; 7 bases fit TRBD1. Germline trimming cut 0 bases from V and 8 bases from J; bases unmatched to any gene: 16. Germline CDR1 SGHRS, CDR2 YFSETQ. The CDR3 spans 18 residues.